The present T cell receptor (beta chain) was sequenced within a study of blood T cell repertoires in COVID-19. TCRdb's copy holds only in-frame clones and misses some; the assay was immunoSEQ multiplex PCR. The sample records under 200,000 clones, more than 65% being singletons. In this sample, this clone turned up a few times. What was sequenced was PBMCs or T cells enriched from blood (not recorded which). This receptor was obtained from a man aged 55 to 70 who had recovered from COVID-19.

The CDR3 sequence is CASRPGQVYNSPLHF. CDR3 nucleotides: TGCGCCAGCAGACCCGGACAGGTCTATAATTCACCCCTCCACTTT. The rearrangement uses TRBV5-1 and TRBJ1-6; 7 bases match TRBD1. The germline CDR1 and CDR2 sequences are SGHRS and YFSETQ. The V segment lost 5 bases and the J segment 3 bases; nucleotides outside the gene matches: 5. This CDR3 has 15 residues.